Below, 26 T cell receptor beta chains from the same sample are listed, as sequenced in a study of blood T cells in healthy people across ages. Next came a second PCR, run for roughly 7 to 12 cycles, which used a sample-barcoded 5' primer along with a J-beta primer mix. From the 5' RACE reads, TCRdb called clonotypes with MiXCR, one entry per CDR3 protein. The table lists 700,000 or so distinct CDR3 sequences, around a fifth of them singletons. Sequenced sample: blood. The receptor source for this set is a man aged 65-85 years in good health.

This clonotype was recorded a few times. The V call is TRBV20-1, the J call TRBJ2-1; TRBD2 is a possible D gene (5 bases). This CDR3 has 15 residues. Germline values: CDR1 DFQATT, CDR2 SNEGSKA (reference sequence). V was clipped by 5 bases and J by 7 bases, with 21 bases between them. The CDR3, as DNA: TGCAGTGCTTTCCGCAGCCGAGGGATGGGTAATGAGCAGTTCTTC. Its translation is CSAFRSRGMGNEQFF.

This clonotype was recorded once. The chain combines TRBV11-2 with TRBJ2-2; 8 bases map to TRBD1. Losses at the gene ends were 4 bases for V and 7 bases for J; bases not matched to a gene: 2. The length of the CDR3 is 13 residues. Germline CDR1 reads SGHAT; CDR2 reads FQNNGV. The CDR3 protein is CASSSQGGGELFF. For the CDR3, the DNA is TGTGCCAGCAGCTCACAGGGGGGCGGGGAGCTGTTTTTT.

This clonotype has only a few counts. The V call is TRBV7-3, the J call TRBJ2-5; 10 bases align to TRBD1. The V segment lost 5 bases and the J segment 5 bases; nucleotides outside the gene matches: 8. This CDR3 has 15 residues. Germline loops: CDR1 SGHTA, CDR2 FQGTGA. The CDR3 protein is CASSPGTGVVETQYF. The CDR3 coding sequence is TGTGCCAGCAGCCCGGGGACAGGGGTTGTGGAGACCCAGTACTTC.

The CDR3 loop is CSARFQNYEQYF. The CDR3 DNA reads as TGCAGTGCTAGATTTCAGAACTACGAGCAGTACTTC. The rearrangement links TRBV20-1 to TRBJ2-5; D remains ambiguous. The J call may not be correct, given that the DNA end is closer to TRBJ2-7. In germline, CDR1 is DFQATT, CDR2 SNEGSKA (reference sequence). The CDR3 spans 12 residues.

The chain uses TRBV6-6 and TRBJ1-4; D is possibly TRBD1 (6 bases). This CDR3 is 14 amino acids long. Germline V gene sequence: CDR1 MNHNY, CDR2 SVGAGI (reference sequence). V lost 6 bases and J lost 11, with 19 bases in between. The CDR3 nucleotides are TGTGCCAGCAGACCTAACTCTCAGGGGTTGAAACTGTTTTTT. Encoded protein: CASRPNSQGLKLFF.

The chain uses TRBV28 and TRBJ1-2; D remains unclear. The germline gives CDR1 MDHEN, CDR2 SYDVKM. Deletions cut 3 bases from V and 3 bases from J, with 14 bases between. The CDR3 totals 15 residues. CDR3 loop: CASSFPLGIHYGYTF. CDR3 DNA: TGTGCCAGCAGTTTTCCCTTGGGGATCCACTATGGCTACACCTTC.

The chain combines TRBV28 with TRBJ2-4; no clear D. This CDR3 comprises 14 residues. Per the germline V gene, CDR1 is MDHEN and CDR2 is SYDVKM. Trimming shortened V by 10 bases and J by 0 bases, and 13 bases separated the two germline ends. The CDR3 protein is CAIREPLAKNIQYF. Here the CDR3 DNA reads TGTGCCATCCGAGAACCGCTAGCCAAAAACATTCAGTACTTC.

This clonotype was detected only a few times. The rearrangement uses TRBV18 and TRBJ2-3; tentatively, D is TRBD2 (5 bases). Germline V gene data show CDR1 as KGHSH and CDR2 as LQKENI. The CDR3 length is 18 residues. V was pared by 3 bases and J by 0 bases, with 19 bases between. CDR3 region: CASSPLRRSGSSTDTQYF. For the CDR3, the DNA is TGTGCCAGCTCACCCCTCCGAAGGAGCGGCTCTAGCACAGATACGCAGTATTTT.

The table lists this clonotype with a few counts. The gene calls are TRBV19 and TRBJ2-4; possible D gene TRBD2, 5 bases. Germline loops: CDR1 LNHDA, CDR2 SQIVND (reference sequence). The CDR3 has 14 residues. V lost 3 bases and J 1 base, leaving 7 bases between the germline ends. The CDR3 DNA is TGTGCCAGTAGTATTCGGGGTGCCAAAAACATTCAGTACTTC. This translates into CASSIRGAKNIQYF.

In this sample, this clonotype turned up a few times. The chain joins TRBV18 to TRBJ2-5; a weak D match, TRBD1 (6 bases). The CDR3 contains 14 residues. Trimming took off 2 bases at V and 5 bases at J, with 12 bases between the two ends. Germline CDR1 reads KGHSH; CDR2 reads LQKENI. The CDR3, as DNA: TGTGCCAGCTCACCATTTGGGGGCTTGGAGACCCAGTACTTC. Protein sequence: CASSPFGGLETQYF.

J is TRBJ1-1 and V is TRBV12-3 or TRBV12-4; TRBD1 matches at 8 bases. The CDR3 contains 15 residues. J lost 1 base, V lost 7 bases, and 8 bases had no gene match. CDR3 nucleotides: TGTGCCAGCACCTGGACAGGGAGGGGGAACACTGAAGCTTTCTTT. It translates to CASTWTGRGNTEAFF.

The chain carries TRBV7-9 and TRBJ1-2; D is perhaps TRBD1 (6 bases). Germline lookup yields CDR1 SEHNR and CDR2 FQNEAQ (reference sequence). There are 14 residues in the CDR3. Trimming cost V 0 bases and J 4 bases, with 9 bases left between them. The CDR3 nucleotides are TGTGCCAGCAGCTTAGCGGACAGACCCTATGGCTACACCTTC. Its protein is CASSLADRPYGYTF.

The chain links TRBV28 to TRBJ2-7; D uncertain. This CDR3 is 14 amino acids long. CDR1 and CDR2 (germline): MDHEN, SYDVKM. Trimming took 6 bases from V and 2 from J, leaving 14 bases between them. CDR3 loop: CASSRPFGTYEQYF. The DNA for the CDR3 is TGTGCCAGCAGCCGACCTTTCGGAACCTACGAGCAGTACTTC.

This clonotype was observed at least ten times. The gene calls are TRBV4-3 and TRBJ2-5, with 9 bases identical to TRBD2. Germline V CDR1 and CDR2: LGHNA, YSLEER. This CDR3 has 16 residues. V lost 0 bases to trimming and J lost 5 bases; unmatched junction nucleotides: 7. The CDR3 spells CASSQDASGMSETQYF. The CDR3 DNA is TGCGCCAGCAGCCAAGATGCTAGCGGGATGTCGGAGACCCAGTACTTC.

V and J are TRBV24-1 and TRBJ2-4; D is perhaps TRBD1 or TRBD2 (5 bases each). The CDR3 is 15 residues long. Germline CDR1 is KGHDR and CDR2 is SFDVKD. The ends were cut back, 4 bases at V and 1 base at J, with 10 bases in the middle. CDR3 sequence reads: CATSDSRDAKNIQYF. In DNA, the CDR3 is TGTGCCACCAGTGACTCCAGGGACGCCAAAAACATTCAGTACTTC.

The rearrangement links TRBV6-6 to TRBJ1-4; D is uncertain. Germline V lookup: CDR1 MNHNY, CDR2 SVGAGI (reference sequence). There are 17 residues in the CDR3. The V gene lost 0 bases and the J gene lost 3 bases, with 14 bases spanning the gap. In DNA form, the CDR3 reads TGTGCCAGCAGTTACTCGCGACCCCTAACCCCTAATGAAAAACTGTTTTTT. Its translation is CASSYSRPLTPNEKLFF.

Comments on this clonotype: One base away lies a much larger clone, so this may be a sequencing read error. The rearrangement joins TRBV5-1 to TRBJ1-2; D ambiguous. CDR1 is SGHRS and CDR2 is YFSETQ in the germline V gene. The CDR3 extends over 13 amino acids. The CDR3 DNA reads TGCGCCAGCAGCTTGGATGAGCTCTATGGCTACGCCTTC. Amino acid sequence: CASSLDELYGYAF.

This clonotype showed up just a few times. The chain recombines TRBV28 with TRBJ1-2, with D possibly matching TRBD1 (5 bases). This CDR3 is 9 amino acids long. V lost 11 bases and J 10 bases, leaving 11 bases between the germline ends. The germline CDR1 and CDR2 sequences are MDHEN and SYDVKM. CDR3 amino acids: CAAGLVYTF. The CDR3 DNA is TGTGCCGCGGGGCTGGTCTACACCTTC.

This CDR3 reads CASRQQGSGELFF. The CDR3 DNA sequence: TGTGCCAGCAGACAACAGGGGTCCGGGGAGCTGTTTTTT. V and J are TRBV6-5 and TRBJ2-2; 7 bases map to TRBD1. Trimming at V came to 6 bases and at J to 6 bases, leaving 4 bases not matched to a gene. This CDR3 is built from 13 residues. Germline CDR1 MNHEY, CDR2 SVGAGI.

The chain is built from TRBV28 and TRBJ2-5; TRBD1 is a possible D gene (7 bases). The J call is in doubt because the DNA end fits TRBJ2-7 better. The CDR3 totals 15 residues. Per germline, CDR1 MDHEN and CDR2 SYDVKM. The CDR3 DNA sequence: TGTGCCAGCAGTTCCTGGGACAGCGCGGGGTACGAGCAGTACTTC. It is translated as CASSSWDSAGYEQYF.

This clonotype was seen a handful of times. V and J are TRBV7-2 and TRBJ1-5; the match to TRBD1 covers 7 bases. Trimming at V came to 5 bases and at J to 5 bases, leaving 9 bases not matched to a gene. CDR1 is SGHTA, CDR2 FQGNSA, per germline. The CDR3 loop spans 15 amino acids. The CDR3: CASSQTGLYYQPQHF. The CDR3 DNA sequence: TGTGCCAGCAGCCAGACAGGGTTATACTATCAGCCCCAGCATTTT.

The chain recombines TRBV28 with TRBJ2-4; 9 bases fit TRBD2. V shed 5 bases and J 4 bases; nucleotides not matched to a gene: 9. The germline CDR1 and CDR2 sequences are MDHEN and SYDVKM. The CDR3 is 16 amino acids. The CDR3, as DNA: TGTGCCAGCAGTCACTCGGTAGCGGGGGAGAAAAACATTCAGTACTTC. Translating it yields CASSHSVAGEKNIQYF.

The V call is TRBV12-3 or TRBV12-4, the J call TRBJ1-2; no clear D. The CDR3 is 14 residues long. V lost 2 bases and J 1 base, leaving 8 bases between the germline ends. The CDR3 DNA sequence: TGTGCCAGCAGTTTAAGGACGAATAACTATGGCTACACCTTC. Translating it yields CASSLRTNNYGYTF.

The chain has TRBV28 and TRBJ2-7; TRBD2 is a possible D gene (6 bases). The germline V gene encodes CDR1 MDHEN and CDR2 SYDVKM. V lost 8 bases, J lost 8 bases, and 16 bases lay in between. This CDR3 region has 12 residues. The CDR3 nucleotides read TGTGCCAGCCGGGACTCCATTATGAAGCAGTACTTC. Amino acids: CASRDSIMKQYF.

The chain employs TRBV28 and TRBJ2-4; 9 bases line up with TRBD1. J lost 4 bases, V lost 6 bases, and 4 bases had no gene match. The CDR3 sequence is 14 residues long. The germline V gene encodes CDR1 MDHEN and CDR2 SYDVKM. The CDR3 coding sequence is TGTGCCAGCAGGGCCGGGACAGGGAAAAACATTCAGTACTTC. The encoded protein is CASRAGTGKNIQYF. The variable domain in full, completed from reference TRBV28 and TRBJ2-4, reads DVKVTQSSRYLVKRTGEKVFLECVQDMDHENMFWYRQDPGLGLRLIYFSYDVKMKEKGDIPEGYSVSREKKERFSLILESASTNQTSMYLCASRAGTGKNIQYFGAGTRLSVL.

V is TRBV25-1 and J is TRBJ2-6; D is perhaps TRBD1 (6 bases). Germline-derived CDR1 and CDR2 are MGHDK and SYGVNS. V was trimmed by 1 base and J by 0 bases, leaving 19 bases between them. The CDR3 has 20 amino acids. The CDR3 is CASSELSGDPTPSGANVLTF. In DNA form, the CDR3 reads TGTGCCAGCAGTGAATTGTCAGGGGATCCAACTCCCTCTGGGGCCAACGTCCTGACTTTC.